One and the same sample provided the 9 T cell receptor beta chains below, sequenced in a study of cytomegalovirus exposure and HLA in healthy donors. The PCR contained 60 Vbeta and 13 Jbeta primers. Generated by immunoSEQ multiplex PCR, the TCRdb table keeps only in-frame clones and is missing some. The data show approximately 150,000 clones, 75% seen once. Sequenced input: PBMCs. These receptors came from a young man in good health and CMV-seropositive.

This clone occurred once. The rearrangement joins TRBV6-1 to TRBJ2-2; TRBD1 agrees at 7 bases. Looked up from germline, CDR1 is MNHNS and CDR2 is SASEGT. The CDR3 consists of 15 residues. The J segment lost 2 bases and the V segment lost 6 bases, leaving 6 bases of the junction unmatched. The CDR3 loop is CASRGRDRNTGELFF. CDR3 in DNA: TGTGCCAGCAGGGGCCGGGACAGAAACACCGGGGAGCTGTTTTTT.

The chain uses TRBV19 and TRBJ2-6; a possible D gene is TRBD1 (6 bases). Germline V gene lookup returns CDR1 LNHDA and CDR2 SQIVND (reference sequence). V lost 0 bases and J lost 0, with 21 bases in between. CDR3 length: 21 amino acids. CDR3 bases: TGTGCCAGTAGTATAGATCCGCCAGACAGGTACTCCAGCTCTGGGGCCAACGTCCTGACTTTC. Translating gives CASSIDPPDRYSSSGANVLTF.

The CDR3 region is CASLQGDSNEQFF. The CDR3 DNA reads as TGTGCCAGCTTGCAGGGGGACAGCAATGAGCAGTTCTTC. The chain has TRBV2 and TRBJ2-1; 7 bases align to TRBD1. Trimming cost V 8 bases and J 6 bases; bases outside gene matches: 7. Germline assignment: CDR1 SNHLY and CDR2 FYNNEI. CDR3 size: 13 residues.

This clone has only a few counts. The chain combines TRBV6-6 with TRBJ2-1; D perhaps matches TRBD1 (5 bases). The V end lost 6 bases, the J end lost 0 bases, and 15 bases lay between the germline ends. Germline loops: CDR1 MNHNY, CDR2 SVGAGI (reference sequence). The CDR3 has 16 amino acids. The CDR3 DNA follows: TGTGCCAGCAGCTCAGGGTCCAGGAGCTCCTACAATGAGCAGTTCTTC. Encoded protein: CASSSGSRSSYNEQFF.

The J gene is TRBJ2-3, the V gene TRBV6-5; TRBD2 agrees at 10 bases. The CDR3 consists of 15 residues. Germline CDR1 MNHEY, CDR2 SVGAGI. J lost 5 bases, V lost 0 bases, and 2 bases had no gene match. CDR3 sequence reads: CASSYSASGRDTQYF. The CDR3 region has the DNA TGTGCCAGCAGTTACTCGGCTAGCGGGAGAGATACGCAGTATTTT.

This sequence joins TRBV5-1 and TRBJ2-7, with a tentative D call TRBD2 (6 bases). The ends were cut back, 1 base at V and 3 bases at J, with 8 bases in the middle. The CDR3 totals 13 residues. Per germline, CDR1 SGHRS and CDR2 YFSETQ. The CDR3, as DNA: TGCGCCAGCAGCTTGACTAGCAACTACGAGCAGTACTTC. It is translated as CASSLTSNYEQYF.

This sequence joins TRBV9 and TRBJ2-2, with 9 bases matching TRBD2. The CDR3 runs to 16 residues. Trimming at V came to 2 bases and at J to 0 bases, leaving 2 bases not matched to a gene. The germline V gene has CDR1 SGDLS and CDR2 YYNGEE. CDR3 nucleotide sequence: TGTGCCAGCAGCGTCCGCGGGAGGGCGAACACCGGGGAGCTGTTTTTT. Protein sequence: CASSVRGRANTGELFF.

This clone occurred a few times. This chain joins TRBV19 and TRBJ2-7; D gene unclear. Trimming removed 3 bases at V and 1 base at J, with 10 bases between. Germline V lookup: CDR1 LNHDA, CDR2 SQIVND (reference sequence). This CDR3 is 14 amino acids long. In DNA form, the CDR3 reads TGTGCCAGTAGTATTTCGCTAAATTCCTACGAGCAGTACTTC. Translating gives CASSISLNSYEQYF. Together with reference TRBV19 and TRBJ2-7, the CDR3 gives the full variable domain: DGGITQSPKYLFRKEGQNVTLSCEQNLNHDAMYWYRQDPGQGLRLIYYSQIVNDFQKGDIAEGYSVSREKKESFPLTVTSAQKNPTAFYLCASSISLNSYEQYFGPGTRLTVT.

CDR3 sequence: CASSLGTGNKGRDYGYTF. In DNA form, the CDR3 reads TGTGCCAGCTCCCTAGGGACAGGGAATAAGGGAAGAGACTATGGCTACACCTTC. The chain combines TRBV18 with TRBJ1-2, with TRBD1 matching 9 bases. Germline-derived CDR1 and CDR2 are KGHSH and LQKENI. The CDR3 covers 18 residues. The V segment lost 6 bases and the J segment 3 bases; nucleotides outside the gene matches: 17. The full variable domain, its missing parts supplied by reference TRBV18 and TRBJ1-2, is NAGVMQNPRHLVRRRGQEARLRCSPMKGHSHVYWYRQLPEEGLKFMVYLQKENIIDESGMPKERFSAEFPKEGPSILRIQQVVRGDSAAYFCASSLGTGNKGRDYGYTFGSGTRLTVV.